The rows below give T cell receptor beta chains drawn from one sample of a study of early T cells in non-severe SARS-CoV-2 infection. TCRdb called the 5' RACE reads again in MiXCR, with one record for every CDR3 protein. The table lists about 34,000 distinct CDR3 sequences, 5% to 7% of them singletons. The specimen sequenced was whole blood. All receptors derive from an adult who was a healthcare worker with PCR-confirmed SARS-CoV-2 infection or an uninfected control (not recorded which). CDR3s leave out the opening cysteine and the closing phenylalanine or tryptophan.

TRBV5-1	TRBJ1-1	ASSLVRGPAF
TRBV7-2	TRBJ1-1	ASSNPPMNTEAF
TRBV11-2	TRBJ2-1	ASSSRDRGNEQF
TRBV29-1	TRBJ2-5	SVEAGRGETQY
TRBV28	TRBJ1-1	ASSPGQTRWTEAF
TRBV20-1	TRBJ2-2	SAPFRTANTGELF
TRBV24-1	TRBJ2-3	ATSGHKARTDTQY
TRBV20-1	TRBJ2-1	SALPLVAGDSYNEQF
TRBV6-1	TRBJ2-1	ASSSSSPPGEQF
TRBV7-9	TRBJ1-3	ASSPPPPGEAGNTIY
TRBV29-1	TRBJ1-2	SVDPGGSYGYT
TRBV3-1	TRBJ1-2	ASSQIARGWLGYT
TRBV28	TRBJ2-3	ASRDASTHTQY
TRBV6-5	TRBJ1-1	ASSPLGSPNTEAF
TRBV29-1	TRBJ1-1	SVRRGQGPSATEAF
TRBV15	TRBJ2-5	ATSTTGGETQY
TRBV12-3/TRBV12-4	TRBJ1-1	ASSLGGSTEAF
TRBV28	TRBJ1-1	ASSDDMNTEAF
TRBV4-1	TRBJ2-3	ASSLLTSTDTQY
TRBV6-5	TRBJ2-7	ATRLAGVNEQY
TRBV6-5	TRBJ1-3	ASSYSNRPGGINTIY
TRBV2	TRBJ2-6	ASSEYGGGISGANVLT
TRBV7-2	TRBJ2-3	ASSPGAGVDTQY
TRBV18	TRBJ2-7	ASSWTASSYEQY
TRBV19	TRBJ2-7	ASSAGTIYEQY
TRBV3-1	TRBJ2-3	ASSQMGPTDTQY
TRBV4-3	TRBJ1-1	ASSRLPTGTEAF
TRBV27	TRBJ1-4	ASRDRGSLREKLF
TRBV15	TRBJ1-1	ATSRDRQVRRNTEAF
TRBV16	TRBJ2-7	ASSQLQTYEQY
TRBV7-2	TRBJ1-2	ASSLDIDYGYT
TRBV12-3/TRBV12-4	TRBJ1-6	ASSLGSGSPLH
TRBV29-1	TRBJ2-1	SGVRDSNNEQF
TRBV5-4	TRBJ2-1	ASTQTSPSYNEQF
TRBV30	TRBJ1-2	AWSFQGARGYT
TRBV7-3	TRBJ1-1	ASSPGGGMNTEAF
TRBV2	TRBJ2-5	ASSERGLAGGPLYQETQY
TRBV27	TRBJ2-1	ASSSPVHNEQF
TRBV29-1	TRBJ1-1	SVEQGNTEAF
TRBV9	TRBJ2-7	ASSVAPVTYEQY
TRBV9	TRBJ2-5	ASSQDRSWETQY
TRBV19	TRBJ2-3	ASSLRRRGGGDTQY
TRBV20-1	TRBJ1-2	SASKGYGYT
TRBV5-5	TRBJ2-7	ASSLGVGQASYEQY
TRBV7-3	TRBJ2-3	ASSEGTDTQY
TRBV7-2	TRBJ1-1	ASRENTEAF
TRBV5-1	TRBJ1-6	ASSPDRDGSPLH
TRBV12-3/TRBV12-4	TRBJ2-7	ASSLTYPAYEQY
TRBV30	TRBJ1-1	AWRGTGGTEAF
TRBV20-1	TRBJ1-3	SAKSWGVSSGNTIY
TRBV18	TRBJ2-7	ASSGTIPLEQY
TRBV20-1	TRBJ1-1	SAHLGEAF
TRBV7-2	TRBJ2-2	ASSLGPAGNTGELF
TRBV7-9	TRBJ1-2	ASSLGEGDGYT
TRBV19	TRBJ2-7	ASSRVPGQGSHEQY
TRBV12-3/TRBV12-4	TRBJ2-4	ASSLNRNIQY
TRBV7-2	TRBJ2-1	ASSLVGVQVSYNEQF
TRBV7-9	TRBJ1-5	ASSLGSTNQPQH
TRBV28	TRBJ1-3	ASSLPIGTAGNTIY